This T cell receptor beta chain is from a study of blood T cell repertoires in COVID-19 (TCRdb year 2020). For the study in its entirety: Samples from collaborators originated in the United States, Italy and Spain and spanned both the acute and convalescent phases of COVID-19. Deeply sampled blood TCRbeta repertoires from subjects exposed to, actively infected with, or recovered from COVID-19 were included in the dataset. A de-identified subject ID, COVID-19 status, age in years and sex were almost always included in the sample metadata. Samples came from the ongoing ImmuneRACE study (first 160 participants) plus 1,254 subjects from 6 global collaborators. Where available, HLA class I and class II types were obtained from metadata supplied by the sample provider rather than from assay-based typing. The repertoires were released in a freely available public database intended as a resource for research on the immune response to SARS-CoV-2. The material from the prospective study consisted of cDNA or gDNA derived from T cells, B-cell-depleted T cells, or PBMCs.

Each collaborating institution followed its own protocols to collect whole blood in K2EDTA tubes. For TCRbeta analysis, collaborators shipped samples in one of three forms: frozen whole blood, isolated PBMCs, or DNA extracted from either of those sample types. Regarding this clone: The target of this receptor is not known. No base quality information exists; no much larger clone differs at one position.

At the junction V is shortened by 0 bases and J by 8 bases, with 16 bases in between. The CDR3 runs 15 amino acids, cysteine and phenylalanine included. Kept here is only the CDR3 DNA, which spans 45 bases and is read in frame from base 1. The germline V gene sets CDR1 to SGHRS and CDR2 to YFSETQ. What the work shows at the level of the full study, not this receptor alone: Clinical and demographic metadata were provided uncurated, with the amount varying by source and participant.

The immunoSEQ Assay, a bias-controlled multiplex PCR, was used to amplify TCRbeta CDR3 regions from genomic DNA. The study's own analysis went as follows. Nucleated cell counts per sample were estimated from amplification of reference gene primers within the assay. To quantify the absolute abundance of each unique TCRbeta CDR3 rearrangement, sequence reads were collapsed and filtered. For each sample, productive Simpson clonality was calculated by taking the square root of Simpson's diversity index across productive rearrangements. The table was pulled from immuneACCESS by TCRdb, which kept in-frame rearrangements only. Such tables lose some clones; where checked, under half of the loss comes from unresolved V genes, and the rest has no known cause. V, J and clone size reflect that table, while D and trimming were determined from the DNA. This sample lists about 100,000 clones; about 90% were detected once. The top ten clonotypes cover approximately 7.3% of the sample.

The specimen sequenced was peripheral blood. The chain couples TRBV5-1 to TRBJ2-3, with a tentative D gene TRBD1 over 6 matching bases. The receptor was derived from a man between 25 and 39 years old in a cohort sampled during active COVID-19. The CDR3 corresponds to CASSLDLTGRGTQYF. The bases read TGCGCCAGCAGCTTGGATTTAACAGGGCGCGGTACGCAGTATTTT.